The subject of this entry is one T cell receptor beta chain. The method was immunoSEQ multiplex PCR; TCRdb's version includes in-frame clones alone and lacks a portion of them. The sample lists about 320,000 clones, 75% to 90% occurring once. Trimming cost V 5 bases and J 1 base; bases outside gene matches: 6. In germline, CDR1 is SNHLY, CDR2 FYNNEI. The CDR3 has 16 amino acids. The source of the sample is a study of blood T cell repertoires in COVID-19. At the level of the study: Both acute and convalescent COVID-19 samples were obtained from the United States, Italy and Spain. Sources were T cells, B-cell-depleted T cells, or PBMCs; the material itself was cDNA or gDNA.

The participants were between roughly 18 and 100 years old and came from under 25 US areas. Recovery meant two consecutive negative NP/OP PCR tests, professional clearance, or resolved symptoms. Sequenced sample: PBMCs or T cells enriched from blood (not recorded which). The V call is TRBV2, the J call TRBJ2-1; TRBD2 matches 9 bases. This TCR came from a man aged 60 to 69 who had recovered from COVID-19. The CDR3 loop reads CASSPYSGSSYNEQFF. The CDR3, as DNA: TGTGCCAGCAGTCCTTATAGCGGGAGTTCCTACAATGAGCAGTTCTTC. Full variable domain (rest looked up from reference TRBV2 and TRBJ2-1): EPEVTQTPSHQVTQMGQEVILRCVPISNHLYFYWYRQILGQKVEFLVSFYNNEISEKSEIFDDQFSVERPDGSNFTLKIRSTKLEDSAMYFCASSPYSGSSYNEQFFGPGTRLTVL.